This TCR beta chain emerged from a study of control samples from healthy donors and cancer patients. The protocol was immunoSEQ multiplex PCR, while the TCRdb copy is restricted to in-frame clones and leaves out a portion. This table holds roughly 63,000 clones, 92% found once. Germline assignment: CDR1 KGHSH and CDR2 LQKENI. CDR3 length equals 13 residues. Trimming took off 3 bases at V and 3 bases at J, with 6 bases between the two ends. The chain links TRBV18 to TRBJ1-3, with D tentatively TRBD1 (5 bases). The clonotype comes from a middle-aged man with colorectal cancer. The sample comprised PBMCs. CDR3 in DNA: TGTGCCAGCTCACCCCAGGGTGGAAACACCATATATTTT. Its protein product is CASSPQGGNTIYF.